This T cell receptor beta chain is from a study of human T cells and chemical hapten exposure. About the research overall: Weekly administration of diphenylcyclopropenone to the scalp of patients continued throughout the approximately 23-week study.

Trimming took off 0 bases at V and 6 bases at J, with 14 bases between the two ends. The CDR3 consists of 15 residues. Germline CDR1 and CDR2: SGHVS and FNYEAQ. Original processing notes: A typical sample had around 96,000 TCRs, with about 23,224 to 700,000 overall. TCRdb reprocessed the RACE reads via MiXCR and lists one record per CDR3 protein. V and J calls and clone size were set by TCRdb, not the authors. Of approximately 400,000 distinct CDR3 sequences in the sample, 4% to 6% were seen once. Noted time point: pre-sensitization, week 0. Specified treatment: therapeutic diphenylcyclopropenone sensitization with weekly scalp DPC.

The clonotype comes from a woman aged 45-65 years with alopecia areata. Some clones in this sample may be carry-over from other donors' samples. Sequences were derived from whole blood, sampled in connection with sensitization to the hapten diphenylcyclopropenone (DPC). The chain uses TRBV7-6 and TRBJ1-2; a weak D match, TRBD1 (5 bases). CDR3 DNA sequence: TGTGCCAGCAGCTTAGCGATTGGGGACGGTGATGGCTACACCTTC. Translated, it gives CASSLAIGDGDGYTF.